A single T cell receptor (beta chain) is shown here with its context. Its antigen is unknown. It has no much larger one-base neighbor in the sample; base qualities were not kept. The time point tag for this specimen amounts to: baseline before first vaccination. The vaccinee samples were drawn from two UK trials, COV001 and COV002, one of which was a single-blind randomized controlled phase 2/3 trial testing AZD1222 (ChAdOx1 nCoV-19) in healthy adults. For TCRbeta chain sequencing, PBMC samples were collected from trial participants at day 0 and at day 28 after the second dose. Cut back by 2 bases and 10 bases, the V and J ends lie 6 bases apart. From its cysteine to its phenylalanine, the CDR3 spans 11 amino acids. Only CDR3 DNA is held: 33 bases, read in frame from base 1. Taken from the germline V gene, the CDR1 and CDR2 loops are MNHNS and SASEGT. These data belong to a study of T cell responses to AZD1222 COVID-19 vaccine (dated by TCRdb to 2020 to 2022). Broadly, across the study: AZD1222 recipients whose second dose came at about 4 weeks and those whose second dose came at about 12 weeks were combined into one group, since spike-specific TCR depth and breadth did not differ between the two schedules. A total of just over 230 trial participants underwent TCR sequencing, of whom about 210 received two doses of AZD1222 and about 25 received two doses of the MenACWY control vaccine. Trial participants were enrolled into age subgroups of 18-55, 56-69 and 70-plus years, which contained about 150, 28 and 57 TCR-sequenced participants, respectively.

Beyond this particular receptor, the publication reports: Spike-specific TCR breadth and depth rose significantly after two AZD1222 doses compared with day 0 and with MenACWY recipients. The 56-69-year group was small, and its depth increase did not reach significance, likely because of low power. Most participants were white British and females outnumbered males, and the authors suggested that clonal diversity may have been underestimated. Reportedly, almost half of the unique spike-specific TCRs recognized epitopes lying outside the regions that are mutated in the B.1.351 and B.1.1.7 variants. Conclusions about previously exposed vaccinees were limited because only a handful of AZD1222 recipients were SARS-CoV-2 seropositive at baseline. No day 14 peak-response samples were available, so repertoires were characterized only after the peak T cell response. Vaccine-associated CD4 TCRs spanned the whole spike protein, with dominant responses in regions 160-218 and 743-854.

The CDR3 regions of human TCRbeta chains were analyzed by immunosequencing. In the paper's pipeline: Repertoire TCRs were matched against a reference library of SARS-CoV-2-specific TCRs generated with the MIRA antigen-specificity platform. Breadth meant the fraction of unique TCRs that were SARS-CoV-2-associated, whereas depth meant the fraction of total T cells that were SARS-CoV-2-associated. Using the MIRA data, each spike-specific TCR was mapped to the spike region that the TCR reacts to and placed in a CD4 or CD8 class. Log10-transformed breadth and depth values were compared by one-way ANOVA with Sidak's multiple comparisons tests. TCRdb stores this immuneACCESS table with in-frame sequences only. Part of the clones is absent; in the studies checked, under half of the shortfall reflects unresolved V genes, and no reason is known for the rest. Clonal size and the V and J genes are those of that table, whereas D and trimming came from the DNA. Here the sample has more than 100,000 clones; roughly 89% occur a single time. The ten top clones hold 8.4% of the sample.

The TCR sequence derives from an adult in good health. The sequence is built from TRBV6-1 and TRBJ2-1; no D gene can be assigned with confidence. The starting material was peripheral blood, obtained on day 0 of AZD1222 vaccination. The nucleotide sequence reads as follows: TGTGCCAGCAGTGAAACGGGCGAGCAGTTCTTC. The resulting protein is CASSETGEQFF.